The rows below give T cell receptor beta chains drawn from one sample of a study of blood T cell repertoires in COVID-19. The data were produced by immunoSEQ multiplex PCR, yet TCRdb's version contains in-frame clones alone and is incomplete. The sample carries tens of thousands of clones, roughly four fifths recorded once. The specimen was peripheral blood. These TCRs come from a man in his fifties or sixties with COVID-19, enrolled during active disease. Each CDR3 is given with its conserved first and last residue. Fields, in order: V gene, J gene, clone size, D gene, CDR3 DNA, CDR3 protein. The D gene is left open where the match is weak. The listing skips clone size in some rows; elsewhere it reads once, few, many or a size class.

TRBV9	TRBJ2-3	.	.	TGTGCCAGCCCTACGGGACAACTCAGCACAGATACGCAGTATTTT	CASPTGQLSTDTQYF
TRBV7-6	TRBJ1-1	.	TRBD1	TGTGCCAGCAGCTCAAACAGGGGTCTAGCCACTGAAGCTTTCTTT	CASSSNRGLATEAFF
TRBV7-2	TRBJ2-3	.	TRBD2	TGTGCCAGCAGCGGAACGGGAGGACGGACAGATACGCAGTATTTT	CASSGTGGRTDTQYF
TRBV27	TRBJ1-1	.	.	TGTGCCAGCAGTTCCCGCCGGGGGGCCCTGCAGGCTGAAGCTTTCTTT	CASSSRRGALQAEAFF
TRBV6-5	TRBJ2-7	.	TRBD1	TGTGCCAGCAGTCCGCGGACAGGGGGAAAGGACGAGCAGTACTTC	CASSPRTGGKDEQYF
TRBV6-5	TRBJ2-1	.	TRBD2	TGTGCCAGCGCATACGGGGGGGCCAATGAGCAGTTCTTC	CASAYGGANEQFF
TRBV19	TRBJ1-6	.	.	TGTGCCAGTACTATGGCGTCAGGTGGAACTCCCCTCCACTTT	CASTMASGGTPLHF
TRBV7-9	TRBJ2-7	.	TRBD2	TGTGCCAGCAGCCCGGGACTAGCGGGACCCGGCCGGAGGGAGCAGTACTTC	CASSPGLAGPGRREQYF
TRBV19	TRBJ2-1	.	.	TGTGCCAGTAGTAGTATCTCCTCTTTGTACAATGAGCAGTTCTTC	CASSSISSLYNEQFF
TRBV6-2/TRBV6-3	TRBJ2-1	.	TRBD2	TGTGCCAGCAGCGTAGCGGGAAGCGGCAATGAGCAGTTCTTC	CASSVAGSGNEQFF
TRBV19	TRBJ2-3	.	.	TGTGCCAGTAAATGGCGGCGGGAAAGCACAGATACGCAGTATTTT	CASKWRRESTDTQYF
TRBV2	TRBJ1-4	.	TRBD1	TGTGCCAGCAGGTTGACAGGGGAATATGAAAAACTGTTTTTT	CASRLTGEYEKLFF
TRBV5-1	TRBJ2-1	once	.	TGCGCCAGCAGCCCTGTTTCTCCCCCTGGGAGTGAGCAGTTCTTC	CASSPVSPPGSEQFF
TRBV5-4	TRBJ2-5	.	TRBD2	TGTGCCAGCAGCTGGGGGACTAGCGGGGTCAAAGAGACCCAGTACTTC	CASSWGTSGVKETQYF
TRBV18	TRBJ1-4	.	.	TGTGCCAGCTCCCCCCGGACAGAAGCAACTAATGAAAAACTGTTTTTT	CASSPRTEATNEKLFF
TRBV2	TRBJ2-3	.	TRBD2	TGTGCCAGCAGGCAACGCGTAGCGGGGGGCCCAGATACGCAGTATTTT	CASRQRVAGGPDTQYF
TRBV7-3	TRBJ1-1	.	.	TGTGCCAGCAGACTGGACTTTAACACTGAAGCTTTCTTT	CASRLDFNTEAFF
TRBV6-5	TRBJ2-5	few	TRBD1	TGTGCCAGCAACCTCGACAGGGGATTAGAGACCCAGTACTTC	CASNLDRGLETQYF
TRBV5-5	TRBJ2-2	.	.	TGTGCCAGCAGCTTGTCCGGACTTTGGACGAACACCGGGGAGCTGTTTTTT	CASSLSGLWTNTGELFF
TRBV11-1	TRBJ1-1	.	.	TGTGCCAGCAGCTTACAGGCCCGCACTGAAGCTTTCTTT	CASSLQARTEAFF
TRBV2	TRBJ1-2	.	.	TGTGCCAGCGTACGGAGTAGCGGTAGTAACTATGGCTACACCTTC	CASVRSSGSNYGYTF
TRBV9	TRBJ1-5	.	.	TGTGCCAGCAGCGTGGGGGGTGGCAATCAGCCCCAGCATTTT	CASSVGGGNQPQHF
TRBV5-1	TRBJ1-2	.	.	TGCGCCAGCAGCTTGAGCGGATCCTATGGCTACACCTTC	CASSLSGSYGYTF
TRBV6-5	TRBJ2-7	.	TRBD2	TGTGCCAGCAGTACCACTCCTAGCGGCTACGAGCAGTACTTC	CASSTTPSGYEQYF
TRBV7-9	TRBJ2-4	.	.	TGTGCCAGCAGCTTAGAGGTTTCAGGGGCGTCCAAAAACATTCAGTACTTC	CASSLEVSGASKNIQYF
TRBV6-5	TRBJ1-2	.	.	TGTGCCAGCACCGGGACAAATGGCTACACCTTC	CASTGTNGYTF
TRBV10-1	TRBJ1-2	.	.	TGCGCCAGCAGTTCTTGGGTTGCGGGCGGTGGCTACACCTTC	CASSSWVAGGGYTF
TRBV10-3	TRBJ2-2	.	.	TGTGCCACCCGGGACTCCACGAACACCGGGGAGCTGTTTTTT	CATRDSTNTGELFF